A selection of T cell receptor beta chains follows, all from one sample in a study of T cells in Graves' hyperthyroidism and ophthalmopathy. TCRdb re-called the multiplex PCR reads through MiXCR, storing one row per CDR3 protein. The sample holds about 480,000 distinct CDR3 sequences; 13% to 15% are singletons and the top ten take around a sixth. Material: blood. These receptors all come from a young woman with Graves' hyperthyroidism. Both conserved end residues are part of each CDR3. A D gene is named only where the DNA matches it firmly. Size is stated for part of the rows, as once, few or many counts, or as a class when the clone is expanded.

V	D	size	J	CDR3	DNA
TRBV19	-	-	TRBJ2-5	CASDEFSQYF	TGTGCCAGTGACGAGTTTTCCCAGTACTTC
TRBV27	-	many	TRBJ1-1	CASSGPFGRNEAFF	TGTGCCAGCAGTGGCCCATTCGGTAGGAATGAAGCTTTCTTT
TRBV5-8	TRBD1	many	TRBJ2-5	CASSRGLADRGVLTQYF	TGTGCCAGCAGCCGAGGGCTCGCGGACAGGGGAGTTTTGACCCAGTACTTC
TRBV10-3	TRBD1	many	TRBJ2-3	CAITRRGLSTDTQYF	TGTGCCATCACCCGCAGGGGGCTTAGCACAGATACGCAGTATTTT
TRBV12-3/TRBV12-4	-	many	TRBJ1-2	CASKSVGYNYGYTF	TGTGCCAGCAAGTCCGTGGGGTATAACTATGGCTACACCTTC
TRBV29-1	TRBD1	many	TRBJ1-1	CSAGTGTDTEAFF	TGCAGCGCCGGGACAGGGACGGACACTGAAGCTTTCTTT
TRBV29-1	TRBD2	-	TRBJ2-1	CSVDGRAGGVHEQFF	TGCAGCGTTGATGGGAGGGCGGGAGGAGTCCATGAGCAGTTCTTC
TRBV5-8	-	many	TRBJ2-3	CASSLGTTSTDTQYF	TGTGCCAGCAGCTTAGGGACCACTAGCACAGATACGCAGTATTTT
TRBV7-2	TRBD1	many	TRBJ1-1	CASSLFSPGGYAAPEAFF	TGTGCCAGCAGCTTATTTAGTCCAGGGGGCTATGCCGCCCCTGAAGCTTTCTTT
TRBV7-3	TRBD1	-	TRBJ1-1	CASGDRASTEAFF	TGTGCCAGCGGGGACAGGGCAAGCACTGAAGCTTTCTTT
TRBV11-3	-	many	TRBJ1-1	CASSINRNTEAFF	TGTGCCAGCAGCATCAACAGAAACACTGAAGCTTTCTTT
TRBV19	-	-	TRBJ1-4	CASSNIPGRTNEKLFF	TGTGCCAGTAGCAACATTCCGGGACGCACTAATGAAAAACTGTTTTTT
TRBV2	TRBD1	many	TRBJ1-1	CASRPSGTANTEAFF	TGTGCCAGCAGACCCTCCGGGACAGCCAACACTGAAGCTTTCTTT
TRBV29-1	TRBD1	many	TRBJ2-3	CSVPQGSTDTQYF	TGCAGCGTCCCACAGGGGAGCACAGATACGCAGTATTTT
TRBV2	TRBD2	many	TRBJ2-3	CASSGSASGSTDTQYF	TGTGCCAGCAGTGGTTCGGCTAGCGGGAGTACAGATACGCAGTATTTT
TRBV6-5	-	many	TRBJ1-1	CASSYSKTFSTEAFF	TGTGCCAGCAGTTACTCGAAAACTTTCTCGACTGAAGCTTTCTTT
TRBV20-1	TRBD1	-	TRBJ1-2	CSAQDREGYGYTF	TGCAGTGCCCAAGACAGGGAGGGCTATGGCTACACCTTC
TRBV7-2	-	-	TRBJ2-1	CASSFYICSLDQGNEQFF	-
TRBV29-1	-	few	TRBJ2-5	CSVEAPWARETQYF	TGCAGCGTTGAAGCTCCCTGGGCTCGGGAGACCCAGTACTTC
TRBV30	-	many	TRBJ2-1	CAWSPSARQFF	TGTGCCTGGAGCCCCTCCGCTCGACAGTTCTTC
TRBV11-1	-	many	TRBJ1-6	CASSLDGPVDSPLHF	TGTGCCAGCAGCTTGGACGGACCAGTGGATTCACCCCTCCACTTT
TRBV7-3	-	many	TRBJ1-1	CASSLTQRGHTEAFF	TGTGCCAGCAGCTTAACCCAAAGGGGTCACACTGAAGCTTTCTTT
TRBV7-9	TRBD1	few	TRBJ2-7	CASSLIGTGSHEQYF	TGTGCCAGCAGCTTAATCGGGACAGGGTCCCACGAGCAGTACTTC
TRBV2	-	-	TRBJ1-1	CASSEWEDTEAFF	TGTGCCAGCAGTGAGTGGGAGGACACTGAAGCTTTCTTT
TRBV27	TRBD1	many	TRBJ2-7	CASSLLTGMKAYEQYF	TGTGCCAGCAGTTTGTTGACAGGGATGAAGGCCTACGAGCAGTACTTC
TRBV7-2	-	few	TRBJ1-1	CASSPQDRGTEAFF	TGTGCCAGCAGCCCCCAAGACCGAGGAACTGAAGCTTTCTTT
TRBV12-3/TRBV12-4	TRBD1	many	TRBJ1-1	CASSPRTGQNTEAFF	TGTGCCAGCAGTCCTAGGACAGGGCAGAACACTGAAGCTTTCTTT
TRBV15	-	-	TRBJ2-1	CATSGLEQGREQFF	TGTGCCACCAGCGGCTTAGAACAGGGACGGGAGCAGTTCTTC
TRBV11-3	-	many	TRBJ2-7	CASSLDSHEQYF	TGTGCCAGCAGCTTAGACAGTCACGAGCAGTACTTC
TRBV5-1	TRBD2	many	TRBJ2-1	CASSLTAGGVNEQFF	TGCGCCAGCAGCTTAACAGCGGGAGGAGTCAATGAGCAGTTCTTC
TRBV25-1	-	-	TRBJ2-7	CASSDPNYYEQYF	TGTGCCAGCAGTGATCCCAACTACTACGAGCAGTACTTC
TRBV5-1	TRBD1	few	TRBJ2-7	CASNPGQGTDEQYF	TGCGCCAGCAACCCGGGACAGGGGACGGACGAGCAGTACTTC
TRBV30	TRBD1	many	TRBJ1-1	CAWEGARVTEAFF	TGTGCCTGGGAGGGGGCACGGGTCACTGAAGCTTTCTTT
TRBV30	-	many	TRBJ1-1	CAWSVPTNTEAFF	TGTGCCTGGAGTGTACCCACTAACACTGAAGCTTTCTTT
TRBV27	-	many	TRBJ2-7	CASSFERNSYEQYF	TGTGCCAGCAGTTTCGAGCGGAACTCCTACGAGCAGTACTTC
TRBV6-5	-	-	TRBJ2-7	CASSYQGGREQYF	TGTGCCAGCAGTTACCAGGGGGGTAGAGAGCAGTACTTC
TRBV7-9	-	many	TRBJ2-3	CASSHGSSGPRTDTQYF	TGTGCCAGCAGCCATGGGAGTTCCGGGCCCCGCACAGATACGCAGTATTTT
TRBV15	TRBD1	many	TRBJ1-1	CATSRGGTGNTEAFF	TGTGCCACCAGCAGAGGAGGGACAGGGAACACTGAAGCTTTCTTT
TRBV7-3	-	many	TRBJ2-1	CASSLGLAGGGEQFF	TGTGCCAGCAGCTTGGGTCTAGCAGGAGGCGGTGAGCAGTTCTTC
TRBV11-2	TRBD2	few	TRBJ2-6	CASSLSSGGAGANVLTF	TGTGCCAGCAGCTTGAGTAGCGGGGGAGCTGGGGCCAACGTCCTGACTTTC
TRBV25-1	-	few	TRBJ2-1	CASSESSGDSYNEQSF	TGTGCCAGCAGTGAAAGTTCGGGAGACAGCTACAATGAGCAGTCCTTC
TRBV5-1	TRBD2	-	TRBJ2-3	CASSLEGGRAADTQYF	TGCGCCAGCAGCTTGGAGGGCGGGAGGGCCGCAGATACGCAGTATTTT
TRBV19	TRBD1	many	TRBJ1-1	CASSMPGTGEKAFF	TGTGCCAGTAGTATGCCCGGGACAGGGGAAAAAGCTTTCTTT
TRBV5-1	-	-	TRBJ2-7	CASSLRGREYEQYF	TGCGCCAGCAGCTTGAGGGGCAGAGAGTACGAGCAGTACTTC
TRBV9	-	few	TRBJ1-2	CASERGNYGYTF	TGTGCCAGCGAAAGGGGCAACTATGGCTACACCTTC
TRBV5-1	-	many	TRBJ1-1	CASTRGKEAFF	TGCGCCAGTACAAGGGGGAAGGAAGCTTTCTTT
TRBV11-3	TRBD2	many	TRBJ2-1	CASSIARAGTSGRGSQFF	TGTGCCAGCAGCATCGCCCGAGCCGGGACTAGCGGGAGGGGTTCGCAGTTCTTC
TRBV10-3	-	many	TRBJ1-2	CAISGASDYGYTF	TGTGCCATCAGTGGGGCATCGGACTATGGCTACACCTTC
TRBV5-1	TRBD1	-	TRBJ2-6	CASSGRQGDRDVLTF	TGCGCCAGCAGCGGGAGACAGGGTGATCGGGACGTCCTGACTTTC
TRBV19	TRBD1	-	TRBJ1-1	CATSDRGIPEAFF	TGTGCCACCTCGGACAGGGGAATCCCTGAAGCTTTCTTT
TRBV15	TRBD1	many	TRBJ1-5	CATSRDRTGPYQPQHF	TGTGCCACCAGCAGAGATCGGACAGGGCCATATCAGCCCCAGCATTTT
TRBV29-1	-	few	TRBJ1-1	CSVPTPSFGAFF	TGCAGCGTTCCTACCCCCAGCTTCGGGGCTTTCTTT
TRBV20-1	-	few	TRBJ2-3	CSAPREISQYF	TGCAGTGCCCCCCGGGAGATATCGCAGTATTTT
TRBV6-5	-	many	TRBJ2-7	CASSYGRLSYEQYF	TGTGCCAGCAGTTACGGTAGACTCTCCTACGAGCAGTACTTC
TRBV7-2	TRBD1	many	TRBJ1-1	CASSPRGGRGRLLETEAFF	TGTGCCAGCAGCCCCCGGGGGGGCAGGGGGCGCCTGCTTGAGACTGAAGCTTTCTTT
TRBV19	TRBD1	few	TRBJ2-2	CATDRPNTGELFF	TGTGCCACGGACAGGCCGAACACCGGGGAGCTGTTTTTT
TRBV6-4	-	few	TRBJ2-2	CASSVFPGSGELFF	TGTGCCAGCAGTGTCTTCCCGGGCTCCGGGGAGCTGTTTTTT